This TCR beta chain was recorded in a study of blood T cells in healthy people across ages. About the study: Capture by template switching was about one barcoded beta molecule per two T cells. Study conclusions and caveats: Diversity of TCR beta correlated strongly with naive T cell percentage.

The CDR3 runs to 15 residues. Per the germline V gene, CDR1 is ENHRY and CDR2 is SYGVKD. With 3 bases removed from V and 3 bases from J, the gap between germline ends came to 14 bases. The sample holds many counts of this clonotype. Its antigen is still unknown. A sample-barcoded 5' primer and a J-beta primer mix were used in a second PCR of roughly 6 to 12 cycles. TCRdb processed the 5' RACE reads anew with MiXCR; each CDR3 protein has one entry. The sample includes about 930,000 distinct CDR3 sequences, about 28% of them seen just once. The data also belong to a second study, concerning T cells of mothers and their children. From that second work: Related mother-child pairs shared marginally more repertoire than unrelated pairs, though not significantly.

The chain links TRBV10-3 to TRBJ1-2, with D possibly matching TRBD1 (6 bases). This receptor was obtained from a woman aged 40 to 50 in good health. The source material was blood. The CDR3 spells CAISDRGSGDYGYTF. As DNA, the CDR3 is TGTGCCATCAGTGACCGGGGCTCAGGGGACTATGGCTACACCTTC.